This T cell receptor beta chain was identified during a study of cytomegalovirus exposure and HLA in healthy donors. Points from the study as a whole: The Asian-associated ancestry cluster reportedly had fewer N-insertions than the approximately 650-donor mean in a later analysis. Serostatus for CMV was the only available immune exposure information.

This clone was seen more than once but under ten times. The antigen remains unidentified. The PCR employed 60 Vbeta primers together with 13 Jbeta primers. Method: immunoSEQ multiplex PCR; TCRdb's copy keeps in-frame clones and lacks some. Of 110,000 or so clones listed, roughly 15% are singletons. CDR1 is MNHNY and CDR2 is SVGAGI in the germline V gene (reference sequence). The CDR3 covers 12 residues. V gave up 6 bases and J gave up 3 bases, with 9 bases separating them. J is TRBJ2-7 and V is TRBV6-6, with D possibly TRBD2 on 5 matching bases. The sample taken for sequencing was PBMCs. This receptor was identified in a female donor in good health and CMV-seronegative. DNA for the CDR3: TGTGCCAGCAGGACCGGGAACTACGAGCAGTACTTC. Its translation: CASRTGNYEQYF.